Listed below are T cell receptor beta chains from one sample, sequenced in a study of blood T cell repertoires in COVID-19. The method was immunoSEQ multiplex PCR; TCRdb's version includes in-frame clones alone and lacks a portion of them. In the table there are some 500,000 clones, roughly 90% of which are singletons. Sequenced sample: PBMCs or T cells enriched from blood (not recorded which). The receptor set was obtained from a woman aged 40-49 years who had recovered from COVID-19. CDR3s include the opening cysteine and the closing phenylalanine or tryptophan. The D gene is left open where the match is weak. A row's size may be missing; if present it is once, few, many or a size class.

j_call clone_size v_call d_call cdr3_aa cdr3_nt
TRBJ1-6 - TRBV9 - CASSDTGHSPLHF TGTGCCAGCAGCGACACAGGGCACTCACCCCTCCACTTT
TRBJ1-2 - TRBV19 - CASTLPQGGGYTF TGTGCCAGTACCCTACCCCAGGGAGGTGGCTACACCTTC
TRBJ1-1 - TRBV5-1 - CASSLTGRTNTEAFF TGCGCCAGCAGCTTGACAGGGAGAACGAACACTGAAGCTTTCTTT
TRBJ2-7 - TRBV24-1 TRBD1 CATSETAGTGTYEQYF TGTGCCACCAGTGAGACCGCCGGGACAGGGACCTACGAGCAGTACTTC
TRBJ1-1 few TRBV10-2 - CASSENGGNTEAFF TGCGCCAGCAGTGAAAACGGGGGGAACACTGAAGCTTTCTTT
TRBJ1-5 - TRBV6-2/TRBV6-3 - CASSQKINQPQHF TGTGCCAGCAGTCAAAAAATTAATCAGCCCCAGCATTTT
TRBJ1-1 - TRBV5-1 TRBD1 CASSLTGVTEAFF TGCGCCAGCAGTTTAACAGGGGTGACTGAAGCTTTCTTT
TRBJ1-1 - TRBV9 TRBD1 CASSGSTGGSEAFF TGTGCCAGCAGCGGCTCTACAGGGGGCTCTGAAGCTTTCTTT
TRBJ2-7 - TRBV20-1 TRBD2 CSASLELSGSLDEQYF TGCAGTGCTAGTCTAGAGTTGAGCGGGAGTCTGGACGAGCAGTACTTC
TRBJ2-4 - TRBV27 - CASNPYREGAKNIQYF TGTGCCAGCAACCCCTACAGGGAGGGAGCCAAAAACATTCAGTACTTC
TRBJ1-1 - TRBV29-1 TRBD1 CSVQRQGQNTEAFF TGCAGCGTTCAAAGACAGGGACAGAACACTGAAGCTTTCTTT
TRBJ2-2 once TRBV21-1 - CASPTGTGSNTGELFF TGTGCCAGCCCTACCGGGACAGGCTCGAACACCGGGGAGCTGTTTTTT
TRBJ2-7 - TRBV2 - CASTASGEQYF TGTGCCAGCACAGCATCGGGGGAGCAGTACTTC
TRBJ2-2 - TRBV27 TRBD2 CASSLRGGRWGTGELFF TGTGCCAGCAGTTTACGGGGCGGGAGGTGGGGCACCGGGGAGCTGTTTTTT
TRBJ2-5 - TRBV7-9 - CASSPRQGYQETQYF TGTGCCAGCAGCCCCAGACAAGGCTACCAAGAGACCCAGTACTTC
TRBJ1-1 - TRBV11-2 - CASSPLLTEAFF TGTGCCAGCAGTCCCCTTCTTACTGAAGCTTTCTTT
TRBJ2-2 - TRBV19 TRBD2 CASRSLAGVGNTGELFF TGTGCCAGTAGGTCCCTAGCGGGAGTGGGAAACACCGGGGAGCTGTTTTTT
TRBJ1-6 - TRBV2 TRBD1 CARGQGLHSPLHF TGTGCCAGGGGACAGGGCCTCCATTCACCCCTCCACTTT
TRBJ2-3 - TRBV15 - CATSRGVSTDTQYF TGTGCCACCAGCAGAGGCGTAAGCACAGATACGCAGTATTTT
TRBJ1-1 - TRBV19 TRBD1 CASSIRFETGVTNTEAFF TGTGCCAGTAGTATCCGATTCGAGACAGGGGTCACGAACACTGAAGCTTTCTTT
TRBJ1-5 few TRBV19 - CASSIGLGPNQPQHF TGTGCCAGTAGTATAGGGTTGGGCCCCAATCAACCCCAGCATTTT
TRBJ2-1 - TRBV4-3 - CASSQEWPSGNEQFF TGCGCCAGCAGCCAAGAATGGCCAAGCGGCAATGAGCAGTTCTTC
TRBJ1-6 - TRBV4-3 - CASSQARIGVNSPLHF TGCGCCAGCAGCCAAGCTCGCATCGGGGTTAATTCACCCCTCCACTTT
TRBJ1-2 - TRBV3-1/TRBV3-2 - CASSHRDSGRGYTF TGTGCCAGCAGCCACCGGGACTCTGGGCGAGGCTACACCTTC
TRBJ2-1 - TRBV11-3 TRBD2 CASSGGLAGGSNEQFF TGTGCCAGCAGCGGGGGACTAGCGGGAGGGTCCAATGAGCAGTTCTTC